The source of this T cell receptor beta chain is a study of identifying expanded T cells in peripheral blood. Study outcomes and limitations: Variance in clone template counts between two-week samples significantly increased with total template count across all healthy donors.

In its sample, this clone was seen once. Its antigen is as yet unknown. Only in-frame clones appear in the TCRdb table, and some are missing; sequencing was by immunoSEQ multiplex PCR. The sample has 100,000 to 150,000 clones; 75% to 90% are singletons. V lost 4 bases to trimming and J lost 6 bases, with 9 bases between them. The CDR3 contains 13 residues. Germline CDR1 and CDR2: MGHRA and YSYEKL. Sequencing used blood. The rearrangement joins TRBV4-1 to TRBJ2-2; D assignment may be TRBD1 or TRBD2 (5 bases each). This clonotype originated in a person between 18 and 75 years old in good health. In DNA, the CDR3 is TGCGCCAGCAGCCCGGGACCACCCGGGGAGCTGTTTTTT. Its translation is CASSPGPPGELFF.